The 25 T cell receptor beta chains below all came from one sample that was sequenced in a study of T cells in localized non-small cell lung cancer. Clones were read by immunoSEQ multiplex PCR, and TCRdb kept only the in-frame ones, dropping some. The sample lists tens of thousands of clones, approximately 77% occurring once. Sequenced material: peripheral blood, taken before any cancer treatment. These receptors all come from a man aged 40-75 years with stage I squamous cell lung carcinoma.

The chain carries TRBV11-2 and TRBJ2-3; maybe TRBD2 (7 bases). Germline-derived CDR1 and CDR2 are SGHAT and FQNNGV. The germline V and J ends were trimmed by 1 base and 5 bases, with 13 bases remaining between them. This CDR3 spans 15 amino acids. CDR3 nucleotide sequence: TGTGCCAGCAGCTTAGGGCGGGGGCTTCTAGATACGCAGTATTTT. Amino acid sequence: CASSLGRGLLDTQYF. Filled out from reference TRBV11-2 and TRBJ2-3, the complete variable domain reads EAGVAQSPRYKIIEKRQSVAFWCNPISGHATLYWYQQILGQGPKLLIQFQNNGVVDDSQLPKDRFSAERLKGVDSTLKIQPAKLEDSAVYLCASSLGRGLLDTQYFGPGTRLTVL.

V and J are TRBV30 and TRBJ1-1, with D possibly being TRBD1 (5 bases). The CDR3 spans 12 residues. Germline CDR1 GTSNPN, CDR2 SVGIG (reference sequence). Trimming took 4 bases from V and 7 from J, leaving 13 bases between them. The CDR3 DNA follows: TGTGCCTGGACGGGTACGGGGCTTGAAGCTTTCTTT. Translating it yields CAWTGTGLEAFF.

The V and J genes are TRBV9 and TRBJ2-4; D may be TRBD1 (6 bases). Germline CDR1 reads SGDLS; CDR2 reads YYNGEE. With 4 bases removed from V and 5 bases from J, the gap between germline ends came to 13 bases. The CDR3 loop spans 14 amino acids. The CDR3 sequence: CASSRGQAENIQYF. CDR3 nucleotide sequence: TGTGCCAGCAGCAGGGGACAAGCGGAAAACATTCAGTACTTC.

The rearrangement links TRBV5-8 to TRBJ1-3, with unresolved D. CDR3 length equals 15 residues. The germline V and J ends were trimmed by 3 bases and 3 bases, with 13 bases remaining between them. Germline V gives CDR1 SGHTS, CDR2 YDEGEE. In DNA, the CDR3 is TGTGCCAGCAGCTCTGTCTGGGGTAGTGGAAACACCATATATTTT. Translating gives CASSSVWGSGNTIYF.

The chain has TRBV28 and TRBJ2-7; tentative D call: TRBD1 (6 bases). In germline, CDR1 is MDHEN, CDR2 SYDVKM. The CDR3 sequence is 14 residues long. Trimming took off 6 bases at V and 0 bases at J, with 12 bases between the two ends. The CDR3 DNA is TGTGCCAGCAGAACACAGGGTGGCTCCTACGAGCAGTACTTC. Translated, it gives CASRTQGGSYEQYF.

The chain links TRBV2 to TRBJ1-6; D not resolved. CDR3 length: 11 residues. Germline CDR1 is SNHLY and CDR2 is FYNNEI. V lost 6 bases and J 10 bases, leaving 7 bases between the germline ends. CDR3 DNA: TGTGCCAGCAGGGAGGGATCACCCCTCCACTTT. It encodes CASREGSPLHF.

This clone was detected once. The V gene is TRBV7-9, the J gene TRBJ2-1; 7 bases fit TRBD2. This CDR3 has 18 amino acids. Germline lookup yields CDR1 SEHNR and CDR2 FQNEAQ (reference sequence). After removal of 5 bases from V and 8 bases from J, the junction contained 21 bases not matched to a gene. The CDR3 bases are TGTGCCAGCAGCCCACCCTTCACGTGGGGGGAGGGTAGGCATGAGCAGTTCTTC. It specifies CASSPPFTWGEGRHEQFF.

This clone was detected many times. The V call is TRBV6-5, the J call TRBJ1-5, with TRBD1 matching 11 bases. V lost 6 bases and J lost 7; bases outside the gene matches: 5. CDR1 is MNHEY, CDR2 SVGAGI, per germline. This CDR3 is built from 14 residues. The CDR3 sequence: CASRTGQGVQPQHF. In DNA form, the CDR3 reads TGTGCCAGCAGAACGGGACAGGGGGTGCAGCCCCAGCATTTT.

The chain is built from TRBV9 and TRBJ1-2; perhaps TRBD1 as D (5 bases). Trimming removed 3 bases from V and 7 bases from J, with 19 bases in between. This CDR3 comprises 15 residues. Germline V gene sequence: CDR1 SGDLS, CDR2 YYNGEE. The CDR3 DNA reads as TGTGCCAGCAGCGCCCTAGTGGGGGGAAATGCTGGCTACACCTTC. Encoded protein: CASSALVGGNAGYTF.

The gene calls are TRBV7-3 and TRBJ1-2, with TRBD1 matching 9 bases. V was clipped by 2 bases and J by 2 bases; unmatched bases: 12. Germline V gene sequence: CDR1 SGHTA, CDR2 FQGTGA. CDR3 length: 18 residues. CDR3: CASSLAGQGISPNYGYTF. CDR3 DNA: TGTGCCAGCAGCTTAGCGGGACAGGGCATATCTCCGAACTATGGCTACACCTTC.

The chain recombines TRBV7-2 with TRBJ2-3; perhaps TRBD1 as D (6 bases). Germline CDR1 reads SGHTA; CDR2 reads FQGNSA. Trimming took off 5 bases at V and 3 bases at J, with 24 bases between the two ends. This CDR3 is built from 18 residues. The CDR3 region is CASSPPPAGVVGTDTQYF. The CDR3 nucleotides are TGTGCCAGCAGCCCACCGCCGGCAGGGGTGGTAGGAACAGATACGCAGTATTTT.

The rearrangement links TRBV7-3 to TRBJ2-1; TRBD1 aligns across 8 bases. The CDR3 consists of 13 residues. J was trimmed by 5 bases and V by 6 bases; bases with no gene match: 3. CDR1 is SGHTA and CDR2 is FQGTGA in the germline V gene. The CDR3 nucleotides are TGTGCCAGCAGGCAGGGGGCGGACAATGAGCAGTTCTTC. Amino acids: CASRQGADNEQFF. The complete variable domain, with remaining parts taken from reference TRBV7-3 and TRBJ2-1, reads GAGVSQTPSNKVTEKGKYVELRCDPISGHTALYWYRQSLGQGPEFLIYFQGTGAADDSGLPNDRFFAVRPEGSVSTLKIQRTERGDSAVYLCASRQGADNEQFFGPGTRLTVL.

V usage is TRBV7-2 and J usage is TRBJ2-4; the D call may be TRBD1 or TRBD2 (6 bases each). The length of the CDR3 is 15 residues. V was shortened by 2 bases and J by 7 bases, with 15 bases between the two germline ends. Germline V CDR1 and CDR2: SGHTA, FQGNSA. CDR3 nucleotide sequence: TGTGCCAGCAGCTTAAAAGGGGGGCCCGGGAACATTCAGTACTTC. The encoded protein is CASSLKGGPGNIQYF.

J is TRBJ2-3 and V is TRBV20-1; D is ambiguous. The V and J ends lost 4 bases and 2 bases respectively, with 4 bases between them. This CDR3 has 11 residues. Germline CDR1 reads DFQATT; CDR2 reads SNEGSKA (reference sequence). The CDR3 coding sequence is TGCAGTGCTAAGGCCACAGATACGCAGTATTTT. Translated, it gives CSAKATDTQYF.

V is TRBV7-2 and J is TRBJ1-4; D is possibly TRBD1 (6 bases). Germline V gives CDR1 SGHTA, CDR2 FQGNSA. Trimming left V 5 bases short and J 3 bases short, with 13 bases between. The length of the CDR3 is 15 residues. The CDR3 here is CASSPGTRSNEKLFF. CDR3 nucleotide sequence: TGTGCCAGCAGCCCCGGGACACGGTCTAATGAAAAACTGTTTTTT. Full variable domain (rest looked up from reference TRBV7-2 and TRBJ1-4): GAGVSQSPSNKVTEKGKDVELRCDPISGHTALYWYRQSLGQGLEFLIYFQGNSAPDKSGLPSDRFSAERTGGSVSTLTIQRTQQEDSAVYLCASSPGTRSNEKLFFGSGTQLSVL.

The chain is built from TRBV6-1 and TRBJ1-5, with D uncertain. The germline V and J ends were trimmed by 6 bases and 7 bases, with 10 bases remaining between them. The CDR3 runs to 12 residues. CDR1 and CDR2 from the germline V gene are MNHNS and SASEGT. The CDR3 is CASSGGGQPQHF. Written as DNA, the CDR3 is TGTGCCAGCAGCGGAGGAGGACAGCCCCAGCATTTT.

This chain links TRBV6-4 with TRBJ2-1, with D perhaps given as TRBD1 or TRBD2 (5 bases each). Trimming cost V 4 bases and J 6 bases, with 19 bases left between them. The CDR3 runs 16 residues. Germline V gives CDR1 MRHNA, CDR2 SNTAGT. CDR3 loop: CASSVTASGASNEQFF. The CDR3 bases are TGTGCCAGCAGTGTGACAGCGAGCGGCGCATCCAATGAGCAGTTCTTC.

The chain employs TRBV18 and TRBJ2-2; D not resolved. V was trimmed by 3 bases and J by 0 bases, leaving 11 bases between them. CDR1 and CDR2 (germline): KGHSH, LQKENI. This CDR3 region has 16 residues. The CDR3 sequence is CASSPGRNANTGELFF. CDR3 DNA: TGTGCCAGCTCACCTGGACGTAACGCGAACACCGGGGAGCTGTTTTTT. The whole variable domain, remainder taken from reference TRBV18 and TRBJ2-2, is NAGVMQNPRHLVRRRGQEARLRCSPMKGHSHVYWYRQLPEEGLKFMVYLQKENIIDESGMPKERFSAEFPKEGPSILRIQQVVRGDSAAYFCASSPGRNANTGELFFGEGSRLTVL.

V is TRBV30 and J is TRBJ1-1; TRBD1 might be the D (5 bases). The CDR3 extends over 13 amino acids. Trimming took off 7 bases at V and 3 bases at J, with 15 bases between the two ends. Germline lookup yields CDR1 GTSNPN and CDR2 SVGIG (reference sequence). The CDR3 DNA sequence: TGTGCCTATAAGGCCTCGGGGGACACTGAAGCTTTCTTT. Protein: CAYKASGDTEAFF.

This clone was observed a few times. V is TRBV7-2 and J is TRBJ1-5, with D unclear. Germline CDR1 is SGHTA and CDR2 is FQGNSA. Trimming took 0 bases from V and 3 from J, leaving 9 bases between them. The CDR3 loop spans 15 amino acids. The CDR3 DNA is TGTGCCAGCAGCTTAGCAAGTCAGAACAATCAGCCCCAGCATTTT. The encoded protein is CASSLASQNNQPQHF.

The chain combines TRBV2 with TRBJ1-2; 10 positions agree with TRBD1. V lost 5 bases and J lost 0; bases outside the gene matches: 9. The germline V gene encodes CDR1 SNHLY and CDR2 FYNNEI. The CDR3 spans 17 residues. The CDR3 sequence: CASSTPRDRGTNYGYTF. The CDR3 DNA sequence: TGTGCCAGCAGTACCCCCCGGGACAGGGGAACTAACTATGGCTACACCTTC.

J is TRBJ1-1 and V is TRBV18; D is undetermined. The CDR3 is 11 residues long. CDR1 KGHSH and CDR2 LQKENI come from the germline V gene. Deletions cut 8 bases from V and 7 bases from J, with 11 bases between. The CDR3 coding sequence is TGTGCCAGCCGGTCGGCGGGTGAAGCTTTCTTT. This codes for CASRSAGEAFF.

In DNA form, the CDR3 reads TGCGCCAGCAGCCCAACGGGGGGCGACTATGGCTACACCTTC. Protein product: CASSPTGGDYGYTF. The chain employs TRBV5-1 and TRBJ1-2; D is possibly TRBD1 (6 bases). V gave up 4 bases and J gave up 3 bases, with 13 bases separating them. This CDR3 spans 14 amino acids. CDR1 and CDR2 from the germline V gene are SGHRS and YFSETQ.

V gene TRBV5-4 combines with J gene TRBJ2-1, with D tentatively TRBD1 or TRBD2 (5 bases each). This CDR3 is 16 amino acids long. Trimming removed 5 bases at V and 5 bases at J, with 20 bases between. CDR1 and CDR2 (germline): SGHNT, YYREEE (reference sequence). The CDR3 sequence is CASRSVLGTPNNEQFF. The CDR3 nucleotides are TGTGCCAGCAGGTCCGTCCTCGGGACCCCTAACAATGAGCAGTTCTTC.

DNA of the CDR3: TGTGCCAGCAGTTATACAGCGGGTCGGCAAGAGACCCAGTACTTC. Protein: CASSYTAGRQETQYF. The V and J genes are TRBV6-5 and TRBJ2-5; D possibly corresponds to TRBD2 (6 bases). The CDR3 is 15 residues long. The germline V gene encodes CDR1 MNHEY and CDR2 SVGAGI. V dropped 3 bases and J dropped 2 bases, with 13 bases sitting between them.